The 14 T cell receptor beta chains presented below share a single source sample, sequenced in a study of T-cell reconstitution after alpha-beta-depleted transplantation in children. The TCRbeta library incorporated unique molecular identifiers. MiXCR, run by TCRdb on the PCR reads, gives a single entry per CDR3 protein. The sample includes about 640,000 distinct CDR3 sequences, around a sixth seen only once; the top ten take under 1.2%. The sample was PBMCs from the stem cell graft donor, taken from the stem cell graft. The receptors were gathered from a human donor who donated a stem cell graft to a child with acute myeloid leukemia.

The V call is TRBV7-3, the J call TRBJ2-1; a possible D gene is TRBD2 (7 bases). Trimming removed 5 bases from V and 2 bases from J, with 13 bases in between. CDR3 size: 15 residues. CDR1 and CDR2 (germline): SGHTA, FQGTGA. DNA for the CDR3: TGTGCCAGCAGCCTTATCGGGGGGCCCTACAATGAGCAGTTCTTC. As protein: CASSLIGGPYNEQFF.

This clonotype was recorded at least ten times. The rearrangement joins TRBV7-9 to TRBJ1-1; tentatively, D is TRBD1 (6 bases). From germline, CDR1 is SEHNR and CDR2 FQNEAQ (reference sequence). Trimming removed 5 bases from V and 1 base from J, with 11 bases in between. CDR3 length: 14 residues. The chain's CDR3 is CASSPRGGNTEAFF. In DNA form, the CDR3 reads TGTGCCAGCAGCCCTCGAGGGGGGAACACTGAAGCTTTCTTT.

The rearrangement links TRBV7-2 to TRBJ2-1; 12 bases line up with TRBD2. This CDR3 region has 15 residues. The germline V gene encodes CDR1 SGHTA and CDR2 FQGNSA. V shed 4 bases and J 8 bases; nucleotides not matched to a gene: 6. CDR3 residues: CASSYRTSGADEQFF. CDR3 coding DNA: TGTGCCAGCAGCTACCGGACTAGCGGGGCGGATGAGCAGTTCTTC.

In its sample, this clonotype was seen a few times. The rearrangement uses TRBV7-2 and TRBJ1-2; 9 nucleotides align to TRBD1. The CDR3 loop spans 15 amino acids. V lost 6 bases to trimming and J lost 7 bases; unmatched junction nucleotides: 12. Germline V lookup: CDR1 SGHTA, CDR2 FQGNSA. In DNA form, the CDR3 reads TGTGCCAGCAGTTCAGCCCCACAGGGGGCGCTTGGCTACACCTTC. It specifies CASSSAPQGALGYTF.

This clonotype occurred many times. The J gene is TRBJ1-4, the V gene TRBV5-5; 7 bases match TRBD1. J was trimmed by 12 bases and V by 2 bases; bases with no gene match: 7. The CDR3 has 13 residues. Germline V gives CDR1 SGHKS, CDR2 YYEKEE (reference sequence). Here the CDR3 DNA reads TGTGCCAGCAGCTTCCCGACCGGGACAGAACTGTTTTTT. The encoded protein is CASSFPTGTELFF.

This clonotype was detected only a few times. This sequence joins TRBV15 and TRBJ1-4, with no clear D. Germline CDR1 and CDR2: LNHNV and YYDKDF (reference sequence). The CDR3 spans 15 residues. V lost 0 bases and J 5 bases, leaving 10 bases between the germline ends. CDR3 bases: TGTGCCACCAGCAGAGATAGAGCAGGCAATGAAAAACTGTTTTTT. Its protein is CATSRDRAGNEKLFF. Together with reference TRBV15 and TRBJ1-4, the CDR3 gives the full variable domain: DAMVIQNPRYQVTQFGKPVTLSCSQTLNHNVMYWYQQKSSQAPKLLFHYYDKDFNNEADTPDNFQSRRPNTSFCFLDIRSPGLGDTAMYLCATSRDRAGNEKLFFGSGTQLSVL.

Points on this clonotype: Being one base from a much bigger clone, this may be a read error. The chain has TRBV11-2 and TRBJ1-1; TRBD1 is a possible D gene (5 bases). CDR1 and CDR2 from the germline V gene are SGHAT and FQNNGV. CDR3 length: 17 amino acids. The CDR3 nucleotides are TGTGCCAGCGGCTTAGAAGGGGCGGGCAGCTTGAACACTGAAGCTTTCTTT. It translates to CASGLEGAGSLNTEAFF.

A few counts support this clonotype. V usage is TRBV27 and J usage is TRBJ2-3, with 12 bases lining up with TRBD2. The germline V gene has CDR1 MNHEY and CDR2 SMNVEV (reference sequence). Trimming removed 6 bases from V and 0 bases from J; junction bases left unmatched: 4. CDR3 length: 16 amino acids. CDR3 in amino acids: CASRLLAGGSTDTQYF. Here the CDR3 DNA reads TGTGCCAGCAGACTCCTAGCGGGGGGGAGCACAGATACGCAGTATTTT.

The chain employs TRBV7-2 and TRBJ2-1, with TRBD1 identical over 11 bases. The trim removed 6 bases at V and 7 bases at J, leaving 8 bases unmatched. The CDR3 runs to 15 residues. Germline CDR1 reads SGHTA; CDR2 reads FQGNSA. The CDR3 here is CASSRGTGGMNEQFF. CDR3 DNA: TGTGCCAGCAGTCGCGGGACAGGGGGAATGAATGAGCAGTTCTTC.

This clonotype was found a few times. The chain joins TRBV20-1 to TRBJ2-6; the D gene could be TRBD1 or TRBD2 (5 bases each). Trimming left V 2 bases short and J 0 bases short, with 8 bases between. The CDR3 spans 15 residues. The germline V gene encodes CDR1 DFQATT and CDR2 SNEGSKA (reference sequence). CDR3 DNA sequence: TGCAGTGCTAGACCGGGACCCTCTGGGGCCAACGTCCTGACTTTC. Its translation: CSARPGPSGANVLTF.

The chain uses TRBV30 and TRBJ2-1; a possible D gene is TRBD1 (6 bases). The CDR3 has 14 amino acids. V lost 2 bases and J 9 bases, leaving 17 bases between the germline ends. Per the germline V gene, CDR1 is GTSNPN and CDR2 is SVGIG (reference sequence). The CDR3 sequence: CAWSHSVGRGEQFF. Here the CDR3 DNA reads TGTGCCTGGAGTCATTCCGTGGGCAGGGGTGAGCAGTTCTTC.

The V gene is TRBV7-2, the J gene TRBJ2-5; no firm D call. The CDR3 runs 14 residues. Trimming stripped 1 base from V and 5 bases from J, with 11 bases between. Per the germline V gene, CDR1 is SGHTA and CDR2 is FQGNSA. CDR3 sequence: CASSLGGWSETQYF. The DNA of the CDR3 is TGTGCCAGCAGCTTAGGTGGCTGGAGCGAGACCCAGTACTTC.

This clonotype was recorded many times. The chain has TRBV20-1 and TRBJ2-3, with TRBD2 matching over 14 bases. The length of the CDR3 is 16 residues. Unmatched junction bases numbered 7, after V lost 6 bases and J lost 2 bases. The germline V gene has CDR1 DFQATT and CDR2 SNEGSKA (reference sequence). DNA of the CDR3: TGCAGTGCCCGTGGACTAGCGGGGGGCGCCACAGATACGCAGTATTTT. It translates to CSARGLAGGATDTQYF.

This clonotype was counted ten times or more. The V and J genes are TRBV10-3 and TRBJ2-7, with a possible D match to TRBD1 (5 bases). The V end lost 2 bases, the J end lost 4 bases, and 15 bases lay between the germline ends. The CDR3 contains 15 residues. Per the germline V gene, CDR1 is ENHRY and CDR2 is SYGVKD. The CDR3 reads CAISESPDTRYEQYF. The CDR3 DNA sequence: TGTGCCATCAGTGAGAGCCCGGACACACGATACGAGCAGTACTTC.